One sample yielded the 7 T cell receptor beta chains listed below, sequenced in a study of CD8+CD57+ T cells in acquired aplastic anemia. Sequenced patients had shown CD8+CD57+ cell expansion by flow cytometry. The template for TCR beta VDJ and CDR3 sequence profiling was genomic DNA. TCRdb ran MiXCR on the reads and lists one entry per CDR3 protein. The sample yields around 430,000 distinct CDR3 sequences, less than 35% seen once. The sample was sorted CD4+, CD8+, or CD8+CD57+ T cells (not recorded which) from PBMCs. These receptors were taken from a human donor with aplastic anemia.

Note on this clonotype: A much larger clone lies a single base off, so this may be a read error. As DNA, the CDR3 is TGTGTCACCCGACGGGGGGATGGCTACACCTTC. It encodes CVTRRGDGYTF. This chain joins TRBV6-1 and TRBJ1-2; D is perhaps TRBD1 (5 bases). The V gene's germline CDR1 is MNHNS and CDR2 SASEGT. The CDR3 is made up of 11 amino acids.

In this sample, this clonotype turned up a few times. The V call is TRBV12-3 or TRBV12-4, the J call TRBJ1-1; unclear D gene. V gave up 2 bases and J gave up 4 bases, with 14 bases separating them. This CDR3 spans 15 amino acids. CDR3 protein: CASSLSVLRSTEAFF. The CDR3 DNA is TGTGCCAGCAGTTTATCCGTTCTACGTAGCACTGAAGCTTTCTTT.

A note on this clonotype: The junction departs from the called germline gene at one end, perhaps through a read error. V gene TRBV6-1 combines with J gene TRBJ2-7, with D unclear. The CDR3 covers 12 residues. Germline V gene data show CDR1 as MNHNS and CDR2 as SASEGT. This CDR3 reads CARRTASYEQYF. The DNA for the CDR3 is TGTGCCCGCAGGACGGCGTCCTACGAGCAGTACTTC.

In this sample, this clonotype turned up many times. CDR3 sequence: CASSLATGSPLHF. DNA for the CDR3: TGTGCCAGCAGCTTAGCTACAGGATCACCCCTCCACTTT. The chain has TRBV7-2 and TRBJ1-6, with D perhaps matching TRBD1 (5 bases). V gave up 0 bases and J gave up 10 bases, with 7 bases separating them. In germline, CDR1 is SGHTA, CDR2 FQGNSA. The CDR3 runs to 13 residues.

The chain has TRBV20-1 and TRBJ1-6; 10 bases fit TRBD1. The germline CDR1 and CDR2 sequences are DFQATT and SNEGSKA (reference sequence). This CDR3 spans 16 amino acids. V lost 5 bases, J lost 7 bases, and 11 bases stayed unmatched. The CDR3 reads CSAGSRDRGQNSPLHF. The CDR3 DNA follows: TGCAGTGCTGGGTCCCGGGACAGGGGACAAAATTCACCCCTCCACTTT.

The rearrangement links TRBV5-1 to TRBJ2-5; TRBD2 is a possible D gene (6 bases). Germline CDR1 and CDR2: SGHRS and YFSETQ. V was cut by 0 bases and J by 2 bases, with 11 bases left in between. The CDR3 has 15 residues. The CDR3 here is CASSLGGNPQETQYF. The DNA for the CDR3 is TGCGCCAGCAGCTTGGGCGGGAACCCTCAAGAGACCCAGTACTTC. The complete variable domain, with remaining parts taken from reference TRBV5-1 and TRBJ2-5, reads KAGVTQTPRYLIKTRGQQVTLSCSPISGHRSVSWYQQTPGQGLQFLFEYFSETQRNKGNFPGRFSGRQFSNSRSEMNVSTLELGDSALYLCASSLGGNPQETQYFGPGTRLLVL.

The J gene is TRBJ1-5, the V gene TRBV2; the match to TRBD1 covers 11 bases. J gave up 3 bases and V 8 bases, and 9 bases lay outside the gene matches. Germline CDR1 is SNHLY and CDR2 is FYNNEI. This CDR3 has 16 amino acids. This CDR3 reads CASSPGTGGINQPQHF. CDR3 DNA: TGTGCCAGCTCACCCGGGACAGGGGGGATCAATCAGCCCCAGCATTTT.